Listed here are 13 T cell receptor beta chains from one sample, sequenced in a study of vaccination and CD4 T cells after COVID-19 (dated by TCRdb to between 2021 and 2024). The antigens of these receptors remain unknown. This sample's treatment or condition label indicates: roughly 11-day PBMC culture with coronavirus spike peptide pools or control peptides (ViraFEST assay). Libraries were built with PCR. The listed sequencing device is Illumina iSeq 100. TCR sequencing of DNA from cultured CD4+ T cells used the Oncomine TCR Beta short-read assay at the Johns Hopkins FTIC core. Using fastp trimming at Q25 and MiXCR clonotype assembly, TCRdb reanalyzed the public sequencing data and kept in-frame beta chains. Each entry merges the rows of one CDR3 protein and shows their most common DNA and genes. The sample contains tens of thousands of distinct CDR3 sequences, almost 50% of them found a single time. In total, the top ten clones hold approximately 9% of the sample.

Sequenced: CD4+ T cells from blood, cultured in vitro. These TCRs come from a human donor who had recovered from COVID-19.

The chain couples TRBV11-1 to TRBJ2-7; D gene ambiguous. Germline V lookup: CDR1 SGHAT, CDR2 FQDESV (reference sequence). CDR3 length equals 13 residues. V was trimmed by 5 bases and J by 6 bases, leaving 14 bases between them. The CDR3 DNA is TGTGCCAGCAGCCCTATAAAACGTGCCGAGCAGTACTTC. This encodes CASSPIKRAEQYF.

CDR3 bases: TGCGCCAGCAGCTTTTATCGACGGCAGGAGGCCCAGTACTTC. As protein: CASSFYRRQEAQYF. The rearrangement joins TRBV5-1 to TRBJ2-5, with a tentative D call TRBD2 (5 bases). This CDR3 has 14 amino acids. Germline V gene data show CDR1 as SGHRS and CDR2 as YFSETQ. V lost 2 bases to trimming and J lost 9 bases, with 17 bases between them. Together with reference TRBV5-1 and TRBJ2-5, the CDR3 gives the full variable domain: KAGVTQTPRYLIKTRGQQVTLSCSPISGHRSVSWYQQTPGQGLQFLFEYFSETQRNKGNFPGRFSGRQFSNSRSEMNVSTLELGDSALYLCASSFYRRQEAQYFGPGTRLLVL.

The chain couples TRBV19 to TRBJ1-5; 7 nucleotides match TRBD1. This CDR3 has 16 amino acids. The ends lost 0 bases at V and 2 bases at J; junction bases unmatched: 4. Germline CDR1 is LNHDA and CDR2 is SQIVND (reference sequence). CDR3 in amino acids: CASSIETGAGNQPQHF. The CDR3, as DNA: TGTGCCAGTAGTATAGAAACAGGGGCTGGCAATCAGCCCCAGCATTTT.

The J gene is TRBJ2-7, the V gene TRBV5-1, with TRBD2 matching 9 bases. From germline, CDR1 is SGHRS and CDR2 YFSETQ. The CDR3 extends over 13 amino acids. Trimming took 4 bases from V and 5 from J; bases not matched to a gene: 4. The DNA of the CDR3 is TGCGCCAGCAGCGACGGCGGGAGGGACGAGCAGTACTTC. It is translated as CASSDGGRDEQYF.

This clonotype has just a few counts. The rearrangement uses TRBV6-5 and TRBJ1-1, with D possibly TRBD1 on 5 matching bases. Germline lookup yields CDR1 MNHEY and CDR2 SVGAGI. V lost 4 bases and J 5 bases, leaving 8 bases between the germline ends. The CDR3 runs to 12 residues. CDR3 loop: CASSWGETEAFF. CDR3 in DNA: TGTGCCAGCAGTTGGGGGGAGACTGAAGCTTTCTTT.

The V and J genes are TRBV7-6 and TRBJ2-1, with D possibly being TRBD1 or TRBD2 (5 bases each). The CDR3 consists of 17 residues. Per germline, CDR1 SGHVS and CDR2 FNYEAQ. V was shortened by 1 base and J by 1 base, with 14 bases between the two germline ends. CDR3 residues: CASSLGFGGISYNEQFF. DNA of the CDR3: TGTGCCAGCAGCTTAGGCTTTGGGGGAATTTCCTACAATGAGCAGTTCTTC.

The chain is built from TRBV27 and TRBJ2-7; TRBD1 agrees at 10 bases. After removal of 7 bases from V and 3 bases from J, the junction contained 6 bases not matched to a gene. Germline loops: CDR1 MNHEY, CDR2 SMNVEV (reference sequence). This CDR3 region has 14 residues. The CDR3: CASTRQGALYEQYF. CDR3 in DNA: TGTGCCAGCACCCGACAGGGGGCTCTCTACGAGCAGTACTTC.

The chain carries TRBV5-1 and TRBJ1-1; D is uncertain. Between the trimmed V and J ends, which lost 1 base and 0 bases, there was a span of 16 bases. Germline V gene data show CDR1 as SGHRS and CDR2 as YFSETQ. CDR3 size: 17 residues. CDR3 amino acids: CASSLTGAKGMNTEAFF. Written as DNA, the CDR3 is TGCGCCAGCAGCTTGACCGGAGCGAAGGGTATGAACACTGAAGCTTTCTTT.

This clonotype was counted a few times. This rearrangement joins TRBV6-4 to TRBJ2-3, with D tentatively TRBD2 (6 bases). Per germline, CDR1 MRHNA and CDR2 SNTAGT. The V and J ends lost 5 bases and 3 bases respectively, with 12 bases between them. This CDR3 spans 14 amino acids. The CDR3 coding sequence is TGTGCCAGCAGTCCCGGGACTCATACAGATACGCAGTATTTT. It specifies CASSPGTHTDTQYF.

This clonotype has only one observation. The rearrangement links TRBV6-2 or TRBV6-3 to TRBJ2-1; a possible D gene is TRBD1 (6 bases). The V gene lost 6 bases and the J gene lost 4 bases, with 13 bases spanning the gap. This CDR3 comprises 14 residues. Germline CDR1 reads MNHEY; CDR2 reads SVGEGT. CDR3 in amino acids: CASRRTGQYNEQFF. The CDR3 DNA follows: TGTGCCAGCAGGAGAACGGGACAATACAATGAGCAGTTCTTC.

The J gene is TRBJ2-7, the V gene TRBV23-1; D not certain. TRBV23-1 is designated an ORF whose function remains uncertain. The CDR3 totals 12 residues. V was clipped by 8 bases and J by 1 base, with 9 bases between them. This CDR3 reads CASPAGSYEQYF. In nucleotides, the CDR3 is TGCGCCAGCCCAGCCGGATCCTACGAGCAGTACTTC.

The chain is built from TRBV19 and TRBJ2-7, with 11 nucleotides matching TRBD2. CDR3 size: 16 residues. From germline, CDR1 is LNHDA and CDR2 SQIVND (reference sequence). V shed 2 bases, J shed 5 bases, and the junction held 8 bases outside the gene matches. The CDR3 spells CASSIRLAGGGDEQYF. The CDR3 bases are TGTGCCAGTAGTATAAGGCTAGCGGGAGGAGGTGACGAGCAGTACTTC.

The rearrangement links TRBV28 to TRBJ2-1; perhaps TRBD1 as D (5 bases). Trimming cost V 8 bases and J 2 bases, with 7 bases left between them. Germline CDR1 reads MDHEN; CDR2 reads SYDVKM. This CDR3 comprises 12 residues. CDR3 region: CASLTAYNEQFF. The DNA for the CDR3 is TGTGCCAGCTTGACAGCCTACAATGAGCAGTTCTTC.